This T cell receptor (beta chain) derives from a study of control samples from healthy donors and cancer patients. Clones were sequenced by immunoSEQ multiplex PCR, and TCRdb holds only the in-frame ones, with some missing. The data hold around 200,000 clones, with roughly 93% observed a single time. The V gene end was trimmed by 5 bases and the J gene end by 6 bases; junction bases not matched to a gene: 7. CDR3 length: 14 amino acids. Germline V gives CDR1 SGHTS, CDR2 YDEGEE. This chain links TRBV5-8 with TRBJ2-5; 10 bases line up with TRBD2. Source material: blood. This sequence was found in a man aged 18 to 29 in good health. The CDR3, as DNA: TGTGCCAGCAGACCTGGGACTAGCGTACAGACCCAGTACTTC. Translating it yields CASRPGTSVQTQYF.